The present T cell receptor beta chain was sequenced within a study of spatial heterogeneity in lung cancer. The study's findings and limits: Expanded intratumoral alpha and beta TCR counts tracked tumor mutation counts. Quantities of ubiquitous and regional expanded TCRs paralleled ubiquitous and regional nonsynonymous mutations, respectively.

Time point defined: sample taken at primary tumor resection. Donation came from 70 or so patients with untreated early-stage non-small cell lung cancer. From tumor, nontumor lung or frozen PBMC, whole RNA was taken unsorted for sequencing. Trimming removed 6 bases at V and 10 bases at J, with 24 bases between. Germline V gene data show CDR1 as MNHEY and CDR2 as SVGEGT. The CDR3 runs 15 residues. All TCR cDNA molecules were individually tagged with a unique molecular identifier. Each CDR3 protein gets one entry after TCRdb re-called the 5' RACE reads with MiXCR. Of roughly 3,500 distinct CDR3 sequences listed, just under 7% are singletons. This clonotype rates as medium-sized (0.01 to 0.1%). Its antigen is not identified. A library prepared for alpha chains yielded this beta chain as an off-target read; its size is of little meaning.

This sequence originates from a male donor with early-stage non-small cell lung cancer. The chain joins TRBV6-2 or TRBV6-3 to TRBJ1-1, with TRBD1 as a possible D gene (6 bases). The material was lung tumor tissue, obtained at surgery. CDR3 loop: CASRSGHQLISGAFF. The CDR3 coding sequence is TGTGCCAGCAGGTCGGGACATCAGCTCATTTCGGGAGCTTTCTTT.